This T cell receptor beta chain was recovered during a study of blood T cell repertoires in COVID-19. About the research overall: Material from acute and convalescent COVID-19 was sourced from the United States, Italy and Spain. The analysed material was cDNA or gDNA that came from T cells, B-cell-depleted T cells, or PBMCs.

Source study methods: Amplification with reference gene primers provided the estimates of nucleated cell counts. The assay was immunoSEQ multiplex PCR, and TCRdb's table has in-frame clones only and misses some. That table is the source of V, J and clone size, and D and trimming were worked out from the DNA. The sample yields under 200,000 clones, about 88% seen once. Between the trimmed V and J ends, which lost 5 bases and 0 bases, there was a span of 13 bases. Germline CDR1 reads MDHEN; CDR2 reads SYDVKM. The CDR3 has 15 amino acids. The TCR sequence derives from a woman older than 75 in a cohort sampled during active or convalescent COVID-19. Sequences were obtained from peripheral blood. V usage is TRBV28 and J usage is TRBJ1-2, with a weak D call TRBD1 (6 bases). For the CDR3, the DNA is TGTGCCAGCAGTCTACAGGGCCGTACTAACTATGGCTACACCTTC. Translation: CASSLQGRTNYGYTF.